What follows describes a single T cell receptor beta chain. This entry comes from a study of Graves' ophthalmopathy and Graves' hyperthyroidism. RNA served as the template for amplifying TCR beta CDR3 regions. Following a first-round RT-PCR that used HTBI primers, a second-round multiplex PCR was carried out. Via MiXCR, TCRdb re-called the multiplex PCR reads, giving one row per CDR3 protein. The profile shows 500,000 to 800,000 distinct CDR3 sequences, about two fifths of them singletons. Sample: peripheral blood. This receptor was obtained from an adult man with Graves' ophthalmopathy.

In DNA, the CDR3 is TGTGCCAGCAGCGCGGGCACTAGCGGGGCCAACGTCCTGACTTTC. This codes for CASSAGTSGANVLTF. V is TRBV9 and J is TRBJ2-6; D is perhaps TRBD2 (6 bases). The CDR3 is 15 residues long. The germline CDR1 and CDR2 sequences are SGDLS and YYNGEE. V dropped 3 bases and J dropped 4 bases, with 11 bases sitting between them.